Each of the 30 T cell receptor beta chains below was sequenced from the same sample in a study of vaccination effects on CD4 cells after COVID-19. Assay used: immunoSEQ multiplex PCR; TCRdb lists only in-frame clones, some missing. Here the sample spans around 35,000 clones, 60% to 80% being singletons. The antigens of these receptors remain unknown. Sequencing in the ViraFEST assay came after antigen-specific CD4+ T cells had been expanded with viral peptide pools, which were used to stimulate PBMC. The culture ran for about eleven days before CD4+ T cells were isolated. Vaccinees lacked prior SARS-CoV-2 infection and tested negative for nucleocapsid antibodies. This material consisted of CD4+ T cells from PBMCs cultured with HCoV-OC43 spike peptides, taken before COVID-19 vaccination. Subset defined: HCoV-OC43 spike overlapping peptide pool stimulation. The origin of the receptors is a human donor who received a COVID-19 vaccine.

V is TRBV9 and J is TRBJ2-6; 7 nucleotides agree with TRBD1. Germline values: CDR1 SGDLS, CDR2 YYNGEE. This CDR3 comprises 16 residues. The J segment lost 9 bases and the V segment lost 4 bases, leaving 13 bases of the junction unmatched. The CDR3 coding sequence is TGTGCCAGCAGCCCGCAGGCAGACAGGGTGGGCAACGTCCTGACTTTC. This translates into CASSPQADRVGNVLTF.

This chain links TRBV11-2 with TRBJ2-5, with 12 nucleotides matching TRBD2. With 3 bases clipped from V and 5 bases from J, the junction kept 10 bases outside the gene matches. In germline, CDR1 is SGHAT, CDR2 FQNNGV. The CDR3 runs 17 residues. The CDR3 DNA follows: TGTGCCAGCAGCTTTGGTTCTAGCGGGAGGGCCTGGGAGACCCAGTACTTC. It codes for CASSFGSSGRAWETQYF.

The chain carries TRBV3-1 (or the pseudogene TRBV3-2) and TRBJ2-5; D ambiguous. CDR3 length equals 14 residues. Germline CDR1 reads LGHDT; CDR2 reads YNNKEL (reference sequence). Trimming took off 4 bases at V and 2 bases at J, with 11 bases between the two ends. The CDR3 protein is CASSPRVAQETQYF. Here the CDR3 DNA reads TGTGCCAGCAGCCCCCGGGTTGCTCAAGAGACCCAGTACTTC.

The gene calls are TRBV12-3 or TRBV12-4 and TRBJ2-1; D call uncertain. There are 12 residues in the CDR3. V lost 4 bases and J 9 bases, leaving 10 bases between the germline ends. This CDR3 reads CASSSDVREQFF. For the CDR3, the DNA is TGTGCCAGCAGTTCCGACGTTCGTGAGCAGTTCTTC.

The CDR3 loop is CASSLGEENTEAFF. CDR3 bases: TGCGCCAGCAGTTTAGGGGAAGAGAACACTGAAGCTTTCTTT. The rearrangement links TRBV4-1 to TRBJ1-1; tentatively, D is TRBD1 (5 bases). Germline CDR1 MGHRA, CDR2 YSYEKL. The germline V and J ends were trimmed by 6 bases and 1 base, with 12 bases remaining between them. CDR3 size: 14 residues.

The chain is built from TRBV21-1 and TRBJ2-5; the tabulated D call, TRBD2, remains unverified against the DNA. TRBV21-1 is termed a pseudogene. The CDR3 loop spans 19 amino acids. The CDR3 region is CASSKARLAGVSLQETQYF. As DNA, the CDR3 is TGTGCCAGCAGCAAAGCGCGGCTAGCGGGAGTCTCACTCCAAGAGACCCAGTACTTC.

The table lists this clone with a count of one. V and J are TRBV10-2 and TRBJ2-5; no reliable D call. V lost 0 bases and J lost 2, with 1 base in between. The germline V gene encodes CDR1 WSHSY and CDR2 SAAADI. The CDR3 length is 12 residues. CDR3: CASSESQETQYF. DNA for the CDR3: TGCGCCAGCAGTGAGTCTCAAGAGACCCAGTACTTC.

This sequence joins TRBV29-1 and TRBJ2-3; maybe TRBD2 (6 bases). The germline CDR1 and CDR2 sequences are SQVTM and ANQGSEA. There are 14 residues in the CDR3. V lost 6 bases and J lost 1, with 14 bases in between. CDR3 DNA sequence: TGCAGCGTCGGGGGTCTATCAGGCACAGATACGCAGTATTTT. Protein: CSVGGLSGTDTQYF.

The gene calls are TRBV4-2 and TRBJ2-6, with a possible D match to TRBD1 (6 bases). V shed 2 bases and J shed 0 bases, with 8 bases lying between them. The CDR3 consists of 16 residues. CDR1 is LGHNA, CDR2 YNFKEQ, per germline. In nucleotides, the CDR3 is TGTGCCAGCAGCCAAAAGGACAGCTCTGGGGCCAACGTCCTGACTTTC. Its protein product is CASSQKDSSGANVLTF.

In its sample, this clone was seen a few times. The chain recombines TRBV6-5 with TRBJ1-2; 11 positions agree with TRBD1. In germline, CDR1 is MNHEY, CDR2 SVGAGI. Trimming removed 7 bases from V and 7 bases from J; junction bases left unmatched: 8. The CDR3 spans 14 residues. The CDR3 DNA sequence: TGTGCCAGCACTCGGACAGGGGGCGTGAGTGGCTACACCTTC. Its protein is CASTRTGGVSGYTF.

The gene calls are TRBV6-6 and TRBJ2-7; tentative D call: TRBD1 (6 bases). The CDR3 extends over 12 amino acids. V was pared by 5 bases and J by 3 bases, with 8 bases between. Germline values: CDR1 MNHNY, CDR2 SVGAGI (reference sequence). CDR3 sequence (DNA): TGTGCCAGCAGTACGACAGGCTACGAGCAGTACTTC. As protein: CASSTTGYEQYF.

The rearrangement uses TRBV7-6 and TRBJ1-6, with TRBD1 identical over 7 bases. Germline CDR1 SGHVS, CDR2 FNYEAQ. The CDR3 runs 15 residues. The trim removed 5 bases at V and 10 bases at J, leaving 11 bases unmatched. CDR3 sequence: CASSPTGQYTSPLHF. For the CDR3, the DNA is TGTGCCAGCAGCCCGACAGGGCAATACACGTCACCCCTCCACTTT. Full variable domain (missing parts from reference TRBV7-6 and TRBJ1-6): GAGVSQSPRYKVTKRGQDVALRCDPISGHVSLYWYRQALGQGPEFLTYFNYEAQQDKSGLPNDRFSAERPEGSISTLTIQRTEQRDSAMYRCASSPTGQYTSPLHFGNGTRLTVT.

This chain connects TRBV6-1 to TRBJ2-7; no firm D call. The V and J ends lost 0 bases and 0 bases respectively, with 15 bases between them. The CDR3 has 17 amino acids. The germline gives CDR1 MNHNS, CDR2 SASEGT. The CDR3 region is CASSEAARLHSSYEQYF. In DNA form, the CDR3 reads TGTGCCAGCAGTGAAGCGGCTCGACTGCATTCCTCCTACGAGCAGTACTTC.

This rearrangement joins TRBV6-5 to TRBJ2-1; TRBD2 agrees at 11 bases. Trimming took 2 bases from V and 3 from J; bases not matched to a gene: 3. CDR1 is MNHEY and CDR2 is SVGAGI in the germline V gene. The CDR3 totals 16 residues. CDR3 sequence (DNA): TGTGCCAGCAGTTACGACACTAGCGGGGGCTACAATGAGCAGTTCTTC. Translated: CASSYDTSGGYNEQFF.

This clone was counted a few times. The chain recombines TRBV15 with TRBJ2-1, with D perhaps TRBD2 (6 bases). Trimming took 0 bases from V and 0 from J, leaving 12 bases between them. Germline V CDR1 and CDR2: LNHNV, YYDKDF (reference sequence). CDR3 length: 17 amino acids. The CDR3 region is CATSRESSGFSYNEQFF. The CDR3 coding sequence is TGTGCCACCAGCAGAGAGAGTAGCGGATTCTCCTACAATGAGCAGTTCTTC.

The rearrangement joins TRBV7-2 to TRBJ2-2; the D gene is possibly TRBD2 (6 bases). With 4 bases removed from V and 4 bases from J, the gap between germline ends came to 13 bases. The CDR3 runs 15 residues. Per germline, CDR1 SGHTA and CDR2 FQGNSA. The CDR3 reads CASSSRLATTGELFF. The CDR3 DNA reads TGTGCCAGCAGCTCAAGGCTAGCGACCACCGGGGAGCTGTTTTTT.

The CDR3 bases are TGTGCCAGCAGTCGCGGGACTAGCGGGGCGGGGGAGCAGTACTTC. Translating gives CASSRGTSGAGEQYF. The chain recombines TRBV6-5 with TRBJ2-7; 13 nucleotides line up with TRBD2. The trim removed 5 bases at V and 7 bases at J, leaving 8 bases unmatched. This CDR3 has 15 amino acids. Germline loops: CDR1 MNHEY, CDR2 SVGAGI.

This clone was seen a single time. The genes are TRBV10-3 and TRBJ2-2; D is perhaps TRBD1 or TRBD2 (5 bases each). V was shortened by 3 bases and J by 0 bases, with 8 bases between the two germline ends. Germline V gene lookup returns CDR1 ENHRY and CDR2 SYGVKD. CDR3 length: 15 amino acids. CDR3 amino acids: CAISDGTANTGELFF. The CDR3, as DNA: TGTGCCATCAGTGATGGGACGGCGAACACCGGGGAGCTGTTTTTT.

V gene TRBV11-2 combines with J gene TRBJ2-3; D gene uncertain. Trimming took off 1 base at V and 14 bases at J, with 16 bases between the two ends. CDR3 length: 13 residues. Per germline, CDR1 SGHAT and CDR2 FQNNGV. The CDR3 region has the DNA TGTGCCAGCAGCTTAGGACCCACAAGAAATACGTATTTT. Translated, it gives CASSLGPTRNTYF.

V gene TRBV11-2 combines with J gene TRBJ1-4, with 10 bases matching TRBD1. The CDR3 runs to 17 residues. The germline V gene encodes CDR1 SGHAT and CDR2 FQNNGV. With 3 bases clipped from V and 1 base from J, the junction kept 5 bases outside the gene matches. The CDR3 nucleotides are TGTGCCAGCAGCTTTGACAGGGGGCAGGAAACTAATGAAAAACTGTTTTTT. It specifies CASSFDRGQETNEKLFF.

The V gene is TRBV10-3, the J gene TRBJ1-3; D call uncertain. Per the germline V gene, CDR1 is ENHRY and CDR2 is SYGVKD. The CDR3 runs 12 residues. Trimming took off 11 bases at V and 0 bases at J, with 8 bases between the two ends. CDR3 residues: CAHRNSGNTIYF. In nucleotides, the CDR3 is TGTGCCCATCGCAACTCTGGAAACACCATATATTTT.

The J gene is TRBJ2-3, the V gene TRBV11-1, with a possible D match to TRBD2 (7 bases). V shed 3 bases and J shed 0 bases, with 13 bases lying between them. This CDR3 comprises 16 residues. Looked up from germline, CDR1 is SGHAT and CDR2 is FQDESV (reference sequence). As DNA, the CDR3 is TGTGCCAGCAGCTTCAGCGGGACACCTAGCACAGATACGCAGTATTTT. Translating gives CASSFSGTPSTDTQYF.

The chain links TRBV6-4 to TRBJ2-1; maybe TRBD1 (6 bases). Germline CDR1 is MRHNA and CDR2 is SNTAGT. V lost 0 bases to trimming and J lost 1 base, with 10 bases between them. This CDR3 comprises 16 residues. In DNA form, the CDR3 reads TGTGCCAGCAGTGACTCGAGTACAGGGTCCTACAATGAGCAGTTCTTC. Encoded protein: CASSDSSTGSYNEQFF.

This clone was observed a single time. The rearrangement links TRBV14 to TRBJ2-1; 11 bases line up with TRBD2. CDR3 length: 15 amino acids. V gave up 6 bases and J gave up 4 bases; unmatched junction bases: 5. Germline V lookup: CDR1 SGHDN, CDR2 FVKESK. The CDR3 nucleotides read TGTGCCAGCAGGAATAGCGGGGGGGCGTACAATGAGCAGTTCTTC. Translation: CASRNSGGAYNEQFF. The whole variable domain, filled in from reference TRBV14 and TRBJ2-1, reads EAGVTQFPSHSVIEKGQTVTLRCDPISGHDNLYWYRRVMGKEIKFLLHFVKESKQDESGMPNNRFLAERTGGTYSTLKVQPAELEDSGVYFCASRNSGGAYNEQFFGPGTRLTVL.

The chain couples TRBV18 to TRBJ1-1, with D possibly being TRBD1 (5 bases). Trimming shortened V by 2 bases and J by 6 bases, and 13 bases separated the two germline ends. The CDR3 length is 14 residues. In germline, CDR1 is KGHSH, CDR2 LQKENI. This CDR3 reads CASSPKNRGPEAFF. In DNA form, the CDR3 reads TGTGCCAGCTCACCAAAGAACCGGGGACCTGAAGCTTTCTTT.

J is TRBJ2-7 and V is TRBV21-1; the table calls TRBD1, which could not be checked here. TRBV21-1 is classified as a pseudogene. This CDR3 contains 10 residues. The DNA of the CDR3 is TGTGCCAGCAGCGCTGCAGGAAAGTACTTC. Translation: CASSAAGKYF.

The rearrangement joins TRBV6-6 to TRBJ1-2; D gene unclear. This CDR3 has 14 residues. Germline V lookup: CDR1 MNHNY, CDR2 SVGAGI (reference sequence). V was pared by 6 bases and J by 1 base, with 12 bases between. The CDR3 is CASRKDGNNYGYTF. The CDR3 DNA is TGTGCCAGCAGAAAGGACGGCAATAACTATGGCTACACCTTC.

On this clone: A read error may account for a junction end that differs from germline. V is TRBV3-1 (or the pseudogene TRBV3-2) and J is TRBJ2-5; possibly TRBD1 for D (6 bases). Germline values: CDR1 LGHDT, CDR2 YNNKEL (reference sequence). The CDR3 extends over 13 amino acids. The CDR3 spells CASGQRGQETQYF. CDR3 DNA sequence: TGTGCCAGCGGCCAAAGGGGGCAAGAGACCCAGTACTTC.

The J gene is TRBJ2-1, the V gene TRBV9; 7 nucleotides align to TRBD2. Germline lookup yields CDR1 SGDLS and CDR2 YYNGEE. The CDR3 runs 17 residues. V lost 0 bases, J lost 5 bases, and 11 bases stayed unmatched. The CDR3 DNA follows: TGTGCCAGCAGCGTAGGTCGGGCGGGGAGGGCTAACAATGAGCAGTTCTTC. It yields the protein CASSVGRAGRANNEQFF.

CDR3 nucleotides: TGCGCCAGCAGCCAACCACAGGGGGTACGGAATCAGCCCCAGCATTTT. It translates to CASSQPQGVRNQPQHF. V and J are TRBV4-1 and TRBJ1-5; 8 bases agree with TRBD1. CDR3 size: 16 residues. The V segment lost 2 bases and the J segment 4 bases; nucleotides outside the gene matches: 7. In germline, CDR1 is MGHRA, CDR2 YSYEKL.